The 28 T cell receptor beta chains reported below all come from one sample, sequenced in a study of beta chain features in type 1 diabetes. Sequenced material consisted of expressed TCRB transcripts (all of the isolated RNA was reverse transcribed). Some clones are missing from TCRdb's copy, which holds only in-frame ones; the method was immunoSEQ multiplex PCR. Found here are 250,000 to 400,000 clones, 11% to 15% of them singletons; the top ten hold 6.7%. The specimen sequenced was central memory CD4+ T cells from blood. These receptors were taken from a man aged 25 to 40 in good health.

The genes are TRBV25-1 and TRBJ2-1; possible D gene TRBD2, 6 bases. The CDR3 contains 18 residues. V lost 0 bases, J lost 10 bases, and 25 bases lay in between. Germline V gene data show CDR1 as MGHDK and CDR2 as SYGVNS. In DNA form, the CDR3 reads TGTGCCAGCAGTGAATATCGCGGGGTCGGGGCTCGGAGTTACGAGCAGTTCTTC. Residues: CASSEYRGVGARSYEQFF.

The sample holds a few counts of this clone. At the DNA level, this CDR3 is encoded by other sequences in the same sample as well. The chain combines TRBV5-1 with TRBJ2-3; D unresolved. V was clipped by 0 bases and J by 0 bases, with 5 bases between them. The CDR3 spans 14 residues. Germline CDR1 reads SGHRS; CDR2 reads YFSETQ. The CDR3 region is CASSLDGSTDTQYF. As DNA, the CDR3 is TGCGCCAGCAGCTTGGATGGTAGCACAGATACGCAGTATTTT.

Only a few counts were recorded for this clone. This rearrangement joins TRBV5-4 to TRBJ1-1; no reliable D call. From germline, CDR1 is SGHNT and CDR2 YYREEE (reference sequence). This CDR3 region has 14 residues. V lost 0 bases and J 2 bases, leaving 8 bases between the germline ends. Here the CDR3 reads CASSLEPTNTEAFF. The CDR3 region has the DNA TGTGCCAGCAGCTTGGAACCGACTAACACTGAAGCTTTCTTT.

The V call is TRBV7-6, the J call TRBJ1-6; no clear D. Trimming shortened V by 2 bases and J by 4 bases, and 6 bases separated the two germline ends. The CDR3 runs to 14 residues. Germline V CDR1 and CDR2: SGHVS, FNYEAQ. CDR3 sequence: CASSLRQYNSPLHF. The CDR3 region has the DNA TGTGCCAGCAGCTTACGGCAGTATAATTCACCCCTCCACTTT.

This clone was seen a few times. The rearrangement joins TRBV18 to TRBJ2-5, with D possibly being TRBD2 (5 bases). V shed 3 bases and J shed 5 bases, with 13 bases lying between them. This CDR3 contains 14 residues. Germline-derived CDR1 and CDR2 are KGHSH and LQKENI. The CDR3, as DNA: TGTGCCAGCTCACCGGGAGCCTTCAGGGAGACCCAGTACTTC. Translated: CASSPGAFRETQYF. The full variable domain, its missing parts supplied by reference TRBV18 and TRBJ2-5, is NAGVMQNPRHLVRRRGQEARLRCSPMKGHSHVYWYRQLPEEGLKFMVYLQKENIIDESGMPKERFSAEFPKEGPSILRIQQVVRGDSAAYFCASSPGAFRETQYFGPGTRLLVL.

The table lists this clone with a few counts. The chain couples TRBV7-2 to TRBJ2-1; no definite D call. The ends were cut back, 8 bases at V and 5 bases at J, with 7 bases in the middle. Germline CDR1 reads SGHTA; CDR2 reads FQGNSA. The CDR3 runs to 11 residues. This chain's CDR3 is CASSPHNEQFF. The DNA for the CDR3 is TGTGCCAGCTCCCCCCACAATGAGCAGTTCTTC.

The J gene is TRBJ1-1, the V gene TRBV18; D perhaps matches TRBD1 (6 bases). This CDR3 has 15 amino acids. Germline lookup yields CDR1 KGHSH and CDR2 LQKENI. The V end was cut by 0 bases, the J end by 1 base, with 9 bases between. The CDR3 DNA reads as TGTGCCAGCTCACCACCAAGGGGGGGGAACACTGAAGCTTTCTTT. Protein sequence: CASSPPRGGNTEAFF.

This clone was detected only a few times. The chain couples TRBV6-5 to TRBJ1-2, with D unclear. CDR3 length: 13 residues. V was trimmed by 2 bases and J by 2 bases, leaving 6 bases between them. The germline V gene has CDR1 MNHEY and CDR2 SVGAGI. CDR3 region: CASSYDPNYGYTF. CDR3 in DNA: TGTGCCAGCAGTTACGACCCCAACTATGGCTACACCTTC.

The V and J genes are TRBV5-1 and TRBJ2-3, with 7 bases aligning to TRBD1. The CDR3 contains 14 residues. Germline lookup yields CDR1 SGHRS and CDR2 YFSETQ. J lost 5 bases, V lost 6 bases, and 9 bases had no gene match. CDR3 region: CASIEQGVGDTQYF. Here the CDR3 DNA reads TGCGCCAGCATTGAGCAGGGGGTCGGAGATACGCAGTATTTT.

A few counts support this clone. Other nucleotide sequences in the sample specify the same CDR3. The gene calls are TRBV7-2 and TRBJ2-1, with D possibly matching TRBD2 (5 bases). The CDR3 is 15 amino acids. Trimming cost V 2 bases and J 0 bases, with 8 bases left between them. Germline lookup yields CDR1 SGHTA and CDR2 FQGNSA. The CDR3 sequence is CASSLSGSSYNEQFF. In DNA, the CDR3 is TGTGCCAGCAGCTTAAGCGGAAGCTCCTACAATGAGCAGTTCTTC.

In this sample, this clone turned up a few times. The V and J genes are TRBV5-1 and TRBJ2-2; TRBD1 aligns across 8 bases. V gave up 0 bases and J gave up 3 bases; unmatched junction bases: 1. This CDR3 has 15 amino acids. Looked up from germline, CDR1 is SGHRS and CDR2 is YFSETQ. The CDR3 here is CASSLAGQDTGELFF. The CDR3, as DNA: TGCGCCAGCAGCTTGGCGGGACAGGACACCGGGGAGCTGTTTTTT.

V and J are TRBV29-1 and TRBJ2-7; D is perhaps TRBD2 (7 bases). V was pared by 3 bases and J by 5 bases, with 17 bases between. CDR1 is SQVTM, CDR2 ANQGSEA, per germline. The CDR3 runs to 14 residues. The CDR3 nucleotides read TGCAGCGTTGATAGGGGAAGGGGGGGGAACGAGCAGTACGTC. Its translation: CSVDRGRGGNEQYV.

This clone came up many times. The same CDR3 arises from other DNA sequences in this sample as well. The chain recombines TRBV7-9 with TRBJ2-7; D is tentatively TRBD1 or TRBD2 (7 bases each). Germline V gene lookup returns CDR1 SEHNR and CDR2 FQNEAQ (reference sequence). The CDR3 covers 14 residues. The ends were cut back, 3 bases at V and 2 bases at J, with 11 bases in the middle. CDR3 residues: CASSLAGGAYEQYF. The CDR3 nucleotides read TGTGCCAGCAGCTTGGCAGGGGGGGCCTACGAGCAGTACTTC.

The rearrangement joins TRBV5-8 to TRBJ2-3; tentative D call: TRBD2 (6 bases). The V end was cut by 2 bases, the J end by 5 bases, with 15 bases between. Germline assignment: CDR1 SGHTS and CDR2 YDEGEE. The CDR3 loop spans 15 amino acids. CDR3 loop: CASSFGSGEEDTQYF. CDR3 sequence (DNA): TGTGCCAGCAGCTTCGGGTCGGGAGAGGAAGATACGCAGTATTTT.

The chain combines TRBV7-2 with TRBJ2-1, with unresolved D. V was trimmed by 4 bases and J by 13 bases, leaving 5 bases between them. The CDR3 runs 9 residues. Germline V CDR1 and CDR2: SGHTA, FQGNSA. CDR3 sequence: CASSYYQFF. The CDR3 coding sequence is TGTGCCAGCAGCTACTACCAGTTCTTC.

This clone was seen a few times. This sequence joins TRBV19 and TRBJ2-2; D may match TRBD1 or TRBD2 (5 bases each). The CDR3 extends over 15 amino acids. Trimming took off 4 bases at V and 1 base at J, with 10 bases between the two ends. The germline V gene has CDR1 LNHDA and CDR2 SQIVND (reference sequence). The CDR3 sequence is CASSKGRQNTGELFF. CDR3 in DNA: TGTGCCAGTAGTAAGGGACGACAGAACACCGGGGAGCTGTTTTTT.

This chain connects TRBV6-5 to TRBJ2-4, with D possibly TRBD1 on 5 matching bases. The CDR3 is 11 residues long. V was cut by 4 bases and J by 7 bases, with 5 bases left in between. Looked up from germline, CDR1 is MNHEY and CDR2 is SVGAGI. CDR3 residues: CASSWGNIQYF. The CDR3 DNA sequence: TGTGCCAGCAGTTGGGGCAACATTCAGTACTTC.

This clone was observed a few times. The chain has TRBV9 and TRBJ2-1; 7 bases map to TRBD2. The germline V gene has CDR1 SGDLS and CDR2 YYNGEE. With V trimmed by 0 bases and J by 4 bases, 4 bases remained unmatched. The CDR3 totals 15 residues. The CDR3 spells CASSVDPSGYNEQFF. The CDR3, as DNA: TGTGCCAGCAGCGTAGACCCTAGCGGATACAATGAGCAGTTCTTC. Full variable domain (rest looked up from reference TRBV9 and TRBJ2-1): DSGVTQTPKHLITATGQRVTLRCSPRSGDLSVYWYQQSLDQGLQFLIQYYNGEERAKGNILERFSAQQFPDLHSELNLSSLELGDSALYFCASSVDPSGYNEQFFGPGTRLTVL.

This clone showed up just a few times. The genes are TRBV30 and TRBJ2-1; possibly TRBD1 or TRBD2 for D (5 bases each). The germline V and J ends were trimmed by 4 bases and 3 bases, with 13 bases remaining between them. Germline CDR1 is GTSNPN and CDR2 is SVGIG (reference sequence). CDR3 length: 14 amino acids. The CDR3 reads CAWTLGGFYNEQFF. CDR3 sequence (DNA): TGTGCCTGGACCCTTGGGGGTTTCTACAATGAGCAGTTCTTC.

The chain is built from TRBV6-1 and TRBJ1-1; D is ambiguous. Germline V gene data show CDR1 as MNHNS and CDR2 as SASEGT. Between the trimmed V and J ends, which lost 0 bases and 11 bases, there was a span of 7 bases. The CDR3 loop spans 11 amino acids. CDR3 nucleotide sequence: TGTGCCAGCAGTGAAGCGGGTAGGGCTTTCTTT. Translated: CASSEAGRAFF.

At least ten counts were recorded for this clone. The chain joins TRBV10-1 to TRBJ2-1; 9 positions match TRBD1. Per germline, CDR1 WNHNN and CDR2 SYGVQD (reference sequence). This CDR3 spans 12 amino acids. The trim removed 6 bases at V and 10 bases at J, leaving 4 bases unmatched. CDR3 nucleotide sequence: TGCGCCAGCAGGACAGGGGGACAGGAGCAGTTCTTC. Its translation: CASRTGGQEQFF.

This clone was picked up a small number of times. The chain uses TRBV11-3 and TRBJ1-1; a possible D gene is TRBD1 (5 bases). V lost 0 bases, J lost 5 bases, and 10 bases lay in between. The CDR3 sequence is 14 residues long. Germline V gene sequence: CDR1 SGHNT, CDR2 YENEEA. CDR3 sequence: CASSLDRAKTEAFF. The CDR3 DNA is TGTGCCAGCAGCTTAGACAGGGCGAAGACTGAAGCTTTCTTT. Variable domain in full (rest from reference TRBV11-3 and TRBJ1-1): EAGVVQSPRYKIIEKKQPVAFWCNPISGHNTLYWYLQNLGQGPELLIRYENEEAVDDSQLPKDRFSAERLKGVDSTLKIQPAELGDSAVYLCASSLDRAKTEAFFGQGTRLTVV.

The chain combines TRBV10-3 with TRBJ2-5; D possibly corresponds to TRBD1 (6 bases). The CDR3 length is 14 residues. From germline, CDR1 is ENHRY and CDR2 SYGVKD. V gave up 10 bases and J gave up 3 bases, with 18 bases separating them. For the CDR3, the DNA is TGTGCCAGCAGAGTTGACAGGCTAGAAGAGACCCAGTACTTC. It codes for CASRVDRLEETQYF.

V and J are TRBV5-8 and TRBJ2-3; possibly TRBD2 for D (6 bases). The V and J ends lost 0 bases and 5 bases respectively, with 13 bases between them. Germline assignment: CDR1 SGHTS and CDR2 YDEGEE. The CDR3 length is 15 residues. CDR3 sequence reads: CASSLAAGIEDTQYF. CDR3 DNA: TGTGCCAGCAGCTTGGCCGCGGGAATTGAAGATACGCAGTATTTT.

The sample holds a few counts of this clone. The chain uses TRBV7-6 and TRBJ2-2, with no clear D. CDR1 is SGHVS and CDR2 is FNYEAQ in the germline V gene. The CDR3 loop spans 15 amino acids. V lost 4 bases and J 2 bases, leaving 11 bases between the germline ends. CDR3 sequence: CASSSRTENTGELFF. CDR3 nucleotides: TGTGCCAGCAGCTCTCGGACCGAAAACACCGGGGAGCTGTTTTTT.

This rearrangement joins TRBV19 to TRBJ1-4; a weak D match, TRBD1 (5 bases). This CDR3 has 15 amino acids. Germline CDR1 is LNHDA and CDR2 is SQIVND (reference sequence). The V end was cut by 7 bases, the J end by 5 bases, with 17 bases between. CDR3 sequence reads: CASTPRGTLNEKLFF. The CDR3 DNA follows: TGTGCCAGTACCCCCCGAGGGACTCTAAATGAAAAACTGTTTTTT. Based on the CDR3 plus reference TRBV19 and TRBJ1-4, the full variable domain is DGGITQSPKYLFRKEGQNVTLSCEQNLNHDAMYWYRQDPGQGLRLIYYSQIVNDFQKGDIAEGYSVSREKKESFPLTVTSAQKNPTAFYLCASTPRGTLNEKLFFGSGTQLSVL.

CDR3 protein: CASSLEGGAGPQHF. In DNA, the CDR3 is TGTGCCAGCAGCTTAGAAGGGGGCGCAGGGCCCCAGCATTTT. The chain carries TRBV5-6 and TRBJ1-5, with 7 bases lining up with TRBD1. Trimming cost V 2 bases and J 9 bases; bases outside gene matches: 8. Looked up from germline, CDR1 is SGHDT and CDR2 is YYEEEE. The CDR3 length is 14 residues.

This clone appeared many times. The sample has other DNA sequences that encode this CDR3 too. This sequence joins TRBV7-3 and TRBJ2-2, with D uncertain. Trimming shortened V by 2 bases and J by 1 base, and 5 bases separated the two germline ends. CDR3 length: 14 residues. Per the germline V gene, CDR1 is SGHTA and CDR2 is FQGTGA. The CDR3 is CASSLSGNTGELFF. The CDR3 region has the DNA TGTGCCAGCAGCTTATCCGGGAACACCGGGGAGCTGTTTTTT.